The rows below give T cell receptor beta chains drawn from one sample of a study of T cell responses to AZD1222 COVID-19 vaccine. Repertoires were generated with immunoSEQ multiplex PCR, while TCRdb's copy carries only in-frame clones and drops some. Among approximately 96,000 clones listed, 86% were seen once. The sequencing used peripheral blood, collected 28 days after the second AZD1222 dose. All receptors come from an adult who received the AZD1222 COVID-19 vaccine. CDR3s include the opening cysteine and the closing phenylalanine or tryptophan. D genes are given only for firm matches. Some rows have no size entry. The others give once, few or many, or a class for an expanded clone.

-,TRBV28,TRBD2,TRBJ2-1,CASSGVTSGAYNEQFF,TGTGCCAGCAGTGGGGTGACTAGCGGGGCCTACAATGAGCAGTTCTTC
-,TRBV7-9,-,TRBJ2-7,CASSLDQYEQYF,TGTGCCAGCAGCTTGGACCAGTACGAGCAGTACTTC
-,TRBV6-5,-,TRBJ2-7,CASRRLYEQYF,TGTGCCAGCCGTAGACTTTACGAGCAGTACTTC
-,TRBV3-1/TRBV3-2,-,TRBJ2-2,CASSQNQGYTGELFF,TGTGCCAGCAGCCAAAACCAGGGTTACACCGGGGAGCTGTTTTTT
-,TRBV19,-,TRBJ2-3,CASSKTTDTQYF,TGTGCCAGTAGTAAGACCACAGATACGCAGTATTTT
-,TRBV5-1,-,TRBJ2-2,CASSRDTNTGELFF,TGCGCCAGCAGCCGGGACACTAACACCGGGGAGCTGTTTTTT
-,TRBV27,-,TRBJ2-7,CASTGRGYEQYF,TGTGCCAGCACAGGCAGGGGATACGAGCAGTACTTC
-,TRBV28,TRBD1,TRBJ2-7,CASFPGGQGAFEQYF,TGTGCCAGTTTTCCCGGGGGACAGGGGGCTTTCGAGCAGTACTTC
-,TRBV11-2,TRBD2,TRBJ2-2,CASSSTSGTAGELFF,TGTGCCAGCAGTTCGACTAGCGGGACGGCCGGGGAGCTGTTTTTT
-,TRBV4-3,TRBD1,TRBJ1-5,CASSQDLSTGYVGQPQHF,TGCGCCAGCAGCCAAGATTTATCGACAGGGTATGTGGGTCAGCCCCAGCATTTT
-,TRBV7-8,TRBD2,TRBJ2-7,CASSRTSYEQYF,TGTGCCAGCAGCCGGACTAGCTACGAGCAGTACTTC
-,TRBV11-2,-,TRBJ1-2,CASSSGTAYGYTF,TGTGCCAGCAGCTCGGGAACCGCCTATGGCTACACCTTC
few,TRBV7-2,-,TRBJ2-1,CASSLSGPDNEQFF,TGTGCCAGCAGCCTGTCGGGACCCGACAATGAGCAGTTCTTC
-,TRBV18,-,TRBJ2-1,CASSPPVGNEQFF,TGTGCCAGCTCACCACCCGTTGGCAATGAGCAGTTCTTC
-,TRBV18,TRBD1,TRBJ1-4,CASSPPGQQNEKLFF,TGTGCCAGCTCACCCCCGGGACAGCAAAATGAAAAACTGTTTTTT
-,TRBV7-3,-,TRBJ2-1,CASSPGPYNEQFF,TGTGCCAGCAGCCCCGGGCCCTACAATGAGCAGTTCTTC
few,TRBV5-4,TRBD2,TRBJ2-2,CASRAGTTDTGELFF,TGTGCCAGCAGAGCCGGGACTACGGACACCGGGGAGCTGTTTTTT
-,TRBV10-2,-,TRBJ2-1,CASTPGWSYNEQFF,TGCGCCAGCACCCCGGGTTGGTCCTACAATGAGCAGTTCTTC